This T cell receptor beta chain was recorded in a study of T cells after yellow fever vaccination. Background on the study: Fractions containing few cells were prepared with SMART-Seq v4 Ultra Low Input. Study-level points and caveats: The presence of abundant clonotypes contaminating from the bulk population was possible in FACS-sorted repertoires. A faster peak, day 5 versus 15, was reached by the weaker secondary response. Only a small proportion of the clonotypes turned up in both the CD4 and the CD8 compartments, likely arising from convergent recombination.

The germline V gene encodes CDR1 DFQATT and CDR2 SNEGSKA (reference sequence). This CDR3 contains 17 residues. Trimming took 3 bases from V and 6 from J; bases not matched to a gene: 16. TCRdb used MiXCR to reprocess the 5' RACE reads, holding one entry per CDR3 protein. The top ten clones hold roughly 18% of a sample with 300,000 to 400,000 distinct CDR3 sequences, about 8.7% of them seen once. To note about this clonotype: Its matching antigen is unknown.

The chain carries TRBV20-1 and TRBJ2-4, with 8 bases identical to TRBD1. Sample: PBMCs, taken on the day of the first yellow fever vaccination. The clonotype was recovered from a young man who received the YFV17D yellow fever vaccine. This CDR3 reads CSARDQGAGLLSNIQYF. The CDR3, as DNA: TGCAGTGCTAGGGATCAGGGGGCAGGCCTTCTCTCAAACATTCAGTACTTC.